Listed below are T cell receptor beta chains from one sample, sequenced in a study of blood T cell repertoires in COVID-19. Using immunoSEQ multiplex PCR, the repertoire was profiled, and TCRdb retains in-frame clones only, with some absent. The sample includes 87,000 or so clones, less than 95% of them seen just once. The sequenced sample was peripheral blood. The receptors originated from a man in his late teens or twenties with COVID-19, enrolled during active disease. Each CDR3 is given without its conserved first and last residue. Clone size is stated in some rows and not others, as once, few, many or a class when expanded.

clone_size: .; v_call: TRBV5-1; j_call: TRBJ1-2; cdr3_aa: ASRPGTTANYGYT
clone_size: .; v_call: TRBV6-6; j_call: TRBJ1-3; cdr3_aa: ASSGQGAGNTIY
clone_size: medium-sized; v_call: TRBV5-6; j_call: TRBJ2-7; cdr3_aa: ASSWGLGGEQY
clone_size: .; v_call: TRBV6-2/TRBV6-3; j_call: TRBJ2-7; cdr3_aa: ASSYPGRAYEQY
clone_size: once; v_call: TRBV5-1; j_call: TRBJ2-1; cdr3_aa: ASSRTSGAYNEQF
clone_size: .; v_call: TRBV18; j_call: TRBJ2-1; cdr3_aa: ASSPRTGLQF
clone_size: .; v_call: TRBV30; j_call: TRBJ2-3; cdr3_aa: AWSVGQGARDTQY
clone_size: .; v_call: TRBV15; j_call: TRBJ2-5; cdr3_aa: ATQGVKETQY
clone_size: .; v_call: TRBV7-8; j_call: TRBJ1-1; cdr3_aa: ASSRDRGAEAF
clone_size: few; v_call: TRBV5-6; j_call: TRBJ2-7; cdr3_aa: ASSPGTGGPYEQY
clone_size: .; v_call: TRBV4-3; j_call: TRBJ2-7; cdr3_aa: ASSQVLSGRADEQY
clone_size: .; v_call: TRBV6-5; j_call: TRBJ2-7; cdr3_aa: ASRGAGAYEQY
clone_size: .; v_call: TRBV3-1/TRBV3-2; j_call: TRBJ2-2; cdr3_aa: ASSLGTGGNTGELF
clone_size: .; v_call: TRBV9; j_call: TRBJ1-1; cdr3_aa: ASGEGPEAF
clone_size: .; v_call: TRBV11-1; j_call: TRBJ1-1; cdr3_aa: ASSLAQWTEAF
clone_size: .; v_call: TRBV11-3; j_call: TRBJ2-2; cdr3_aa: ASSPRPGTANTGELF
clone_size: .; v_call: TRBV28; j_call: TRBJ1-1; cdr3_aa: ASSSSGEREAF
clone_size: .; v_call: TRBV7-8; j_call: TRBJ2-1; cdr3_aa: ASSLGRNEQF
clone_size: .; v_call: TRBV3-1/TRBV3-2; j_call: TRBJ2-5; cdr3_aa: ASSQRTGTMVQETQY
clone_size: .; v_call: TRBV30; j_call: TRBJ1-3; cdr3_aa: AWSVGSSGNTIY
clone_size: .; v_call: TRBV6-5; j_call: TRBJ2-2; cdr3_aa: ASRQTSGNTGELF
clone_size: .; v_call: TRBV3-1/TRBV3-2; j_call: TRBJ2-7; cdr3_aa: ASSQTTSRAYEQY
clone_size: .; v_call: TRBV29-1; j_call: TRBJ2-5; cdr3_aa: SVEIRGQQETQY
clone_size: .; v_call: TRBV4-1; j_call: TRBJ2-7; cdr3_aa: ASSPGDISSYEQY
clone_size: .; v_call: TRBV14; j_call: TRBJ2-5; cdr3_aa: ASSLWTSGRPQY
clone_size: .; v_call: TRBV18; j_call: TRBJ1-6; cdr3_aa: ASSPMKGPWDNSPLH
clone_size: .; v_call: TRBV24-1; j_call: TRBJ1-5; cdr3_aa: ATSVGTGGGQPQH
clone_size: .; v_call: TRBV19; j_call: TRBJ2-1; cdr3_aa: ASSKGFTSVNEQF
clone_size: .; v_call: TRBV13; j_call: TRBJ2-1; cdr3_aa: ASSRPMRGHEQF
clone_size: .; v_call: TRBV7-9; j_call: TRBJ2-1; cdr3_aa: ASSRIRGTYNEQF
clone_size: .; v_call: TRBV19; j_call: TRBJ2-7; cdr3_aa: ASSEGLAGAYEQY
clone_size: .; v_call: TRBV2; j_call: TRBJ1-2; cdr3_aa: ASRGTGGRYGYT
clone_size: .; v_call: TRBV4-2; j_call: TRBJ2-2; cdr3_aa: ASSQDVRPLF
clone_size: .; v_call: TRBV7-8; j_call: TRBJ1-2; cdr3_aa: ASTLTRVAGRNYGYT
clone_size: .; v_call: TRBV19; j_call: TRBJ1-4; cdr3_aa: ASSQGAANEKLF
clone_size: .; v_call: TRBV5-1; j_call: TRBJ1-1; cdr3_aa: ASSLTGGSGGTEAF
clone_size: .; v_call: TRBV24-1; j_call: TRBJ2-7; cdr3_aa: ATSEDSYEQY
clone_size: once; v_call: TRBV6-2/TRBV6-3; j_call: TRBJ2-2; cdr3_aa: ASSYVPGGTGELF
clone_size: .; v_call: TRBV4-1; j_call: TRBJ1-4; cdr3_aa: ASSQAGQGFPEKLL
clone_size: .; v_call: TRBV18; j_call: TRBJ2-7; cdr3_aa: ASSPLTMAGGLDEQY
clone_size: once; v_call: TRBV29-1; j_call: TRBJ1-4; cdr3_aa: SVGQDATNEKLL
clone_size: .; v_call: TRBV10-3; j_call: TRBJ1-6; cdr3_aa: AISEAVSYNSPLH
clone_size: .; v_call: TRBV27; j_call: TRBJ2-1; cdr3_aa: ASSPSSSYNEQF
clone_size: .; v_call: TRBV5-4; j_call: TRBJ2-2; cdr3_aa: ASSFGTSVGGELF
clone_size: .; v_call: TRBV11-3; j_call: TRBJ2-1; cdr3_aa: ASSSPASGGGREQF
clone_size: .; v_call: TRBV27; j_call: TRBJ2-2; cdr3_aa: ASSSPRQGGTGELF
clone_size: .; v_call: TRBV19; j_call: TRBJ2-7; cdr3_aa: ASSIGTGTYEQY
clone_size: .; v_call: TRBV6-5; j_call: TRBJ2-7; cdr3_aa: AVPGAYEQY
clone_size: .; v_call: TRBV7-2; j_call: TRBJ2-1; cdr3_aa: ASSLFSSAGGLSNEQF
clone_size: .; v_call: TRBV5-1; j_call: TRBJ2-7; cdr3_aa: ASSLDSRYEQY
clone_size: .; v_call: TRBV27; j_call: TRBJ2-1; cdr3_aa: ASSFRRGMGVINGQF